This T cell receptor (beta chain) originates from a study of shared clonotypes between healthy human individuals. Findings and limits, study-wide: Genetic and exposure-history diversity was limited by the small donor number. Researchers sampled only blood; tissue repertoires likely differ.

Generated by immunoSEQ multiplex PCR, the TCRdb table keeps only in-frame clones and is missing some. The data hold about 960,000 clones, with around 80% observed a single time. Trimming pared 2 bases from V and 4 bases from J, leaving 9 bases between. Germline loops: CDR1 ENHRY, CDR2 SYGVKD. The CDR3 contains 14 residues. This clone turned up a few times. Its specificity is not known. The study separated CD4+ cells into CD45RA+ naive and CD45RA-negative memory subsets. This clonotype was sampled from a man aged 18 to 30 in good health. The chain carries TRBV10-3 and TRBJ2-1, with a possible D match to TRBD1 (6 bases). Sequenced input: memory CD4+ T cells sorted from blood. Subset in this sample: CD45RA-negative fraction. The CDR3 loop is CAISEADSYNEQFF. The DNA of the CDR3 is TGTGCCATCAGTGAGGCGGACAGTTACAATGAGCAGTTCTTC.